This T cell receptor beta chain was obtained from a study of OX40 agonist ivuxolimab in advanced cancers. Sequencing used immunoSEQ multiplex PCR; TCRdb keeps in-frame clones, though not all of them. The data hold 75,000 to 90,000 clones, with around 87% observed a single time. Trimming cost V 5 bases and J 2 bases, with 11 bases left between them. The germline V gene has CDR1 SGHRS and CDR2 YFSETQ. There are 14 residues in the CDR3. V gene TRBV5-1 combines with J gene TRBJ1-5; D is undetermined. The TCR was taken from an adult with an advanced solid tumor such as melanoma, head and neck, liver or kidney cancer. The specimen was CD4+ or CD8+ T cells sorted from blood, collected in a trial of the OX40 agonist ivuxolimab. CDR3 nucleotide sequence: TGCGCCAGCAGTCCGGGTTCGGGCAATCAGCCCCAGCATTTT. This translates into CASSPGSGNQPQHF.